The rows below give T cell receptor beta chains drawn from one sample of a study of preoperative IRX-2 immunotherapy in early breast cancer. The repertoire was sequenced with immunoSEQ multiplex PCR; TCRdb's copy has only in-frame clones and lacks some. The sample carries about 23,000 clones, 75% to 90% recorded once. The source material was tumor tissue, sampled after IRX-2 immunotherapy. Receptors originate from a human donor with breast cancer. Both conserved end residues are part of each CDR3. A D gene is named only where the DNA matches it firmly. Expanded clones are given a class, and other clones once, few, many or no size at all.

d_gene,j_gene,abundance,v_gene,CDR3nt,CDR3aa
NA,TRBJ1-4,NA,TRBV5-8,TGTGCCAGCAGCCGTTTTCGAACAGGATCTAATGAAAAACTGTTTTTT,CASSRFRTGSNEKLFF
NA,TRBJ2-1,NA,TRBV18,TGTGCCAGCTCACCGGCTAACTCGGCCTACAATGAGCAGTTCTTC,CASSPANSAYNEQFF
NA,TRBJ1-5,once,TRBV4-1,TGCGCCAGCAGCCAAGAAGTTTACGGTCGGGATCAGCCCCAGCATTTT,CASSQEVYGRDQPQHF
TRBD1,TRBJ2-1,NA,TRBV27,TGTGCCAGCAGTTTAGTCAGACAGGGGGTGAATGAGCAGTTCTTC,CASSLVRQGVNEQFF
TRBD1,TRBJ2-2,NA,TRBV18,TGTGCCAGCTCATCGGGACAGCCCAACACCGGGGAGCTGTTTTTT,CASSSGQPNTGELFF
NA,TRBJ2-5,NA,TRBV7-2,TGTGCCAGCAGCTTAGCGAAGGGCCGTTGGGGAGAGACCCAGTACTTC,CASSLAKGRWGETQYF
TRBD1,TRBJ1-5,NA,TRBV4-2,TGTGCCAGCAGCCAGGAGGGGGCGAATAGCAATCAGCCCCAGCATTTT,CASSQEGANSNQPQHF
NA,TRBJ2-1,NA,TRBV30,TGTGCCTGGAGTTTGAGCAATGAGCAGTTCTTC,CAWSLSNEQFF
NA,TRBJ2-1,NA,TRBV5-4,TGTGCCAGCAGGTCGGGGAGGAGTGGGGAGCAGTTCTTC,CASRSGRSGEQFF
TRBD2,TRBJ2-2,NA,TRBV7-6,TGTGCCAGCAGCTTAGCTAGCGGGGGAACCGGGGAGCTGTTTTTT,CASSLASGGTGELFF
NA,TRBJ2-7,NA,TRBV7-2,TGTGCCAGCAGCTTACCTGGGGGCTACGAGCAGTACTTC,CASSLPGGYEQYF
NA,TRBJ2-5,once,TRBV28,TGTGCCAGCAGTTTAACCAGAAGGGAGCGAGAGACCCAGTACTTC,CASSLTRRERETQYF
TRBD1,TRBJ2-2,once,TRBV15,TGTGCCACCAGCAGGGGGACAGGCAGCGGGGAGCTGTTTTTT,CATSRGTGSGELFF